Each of the 25 T cell receptor beta chains below was sequenced from the same sample in a study of T cell responses to AZD1222 COVID-19 vaccine. The method was immunoSEQ multiplex PCR; TCRdb's version includes in-frame clones alone and lacks a portion of them. This sample yields around 90,000 clones, of which about 86% are seen a single time; just under 6.5% belongs to the top ten. The material sequenced was peripheral blood, taken on day 0 of AZD1222 vaccination. These receptors all come from an adult in good health.

CDR3 residues: CASSPGQGAGANVLTF. The CDR3 DNA reads as TGTGCCAGCAGCCCCGGACAGGGGGCTGGGGCCAACGTCCTGACTTTC. The rearrangement uses TRBV11-3 and TRBJ2-6, with TRBD1 matching 10 bases. The ends lost 5 bases at V and 2 bases at J; junction bases unmatched: 3. Germline CDR1 is SGHNT and CDR2 is YENEEA. This CDR3 has 16 residues.

This clone was seen just once. CDR3: CASSETTRGYGYTF. In nucleotides, the CDR3 is TGTGCCAGCTCAGAAACAACGAGGGGGTACGGCTACACCTTC. The chain uses TRBV18 and TRBJ1-2; perhaps TRBD1 as D (6 bases). Looked up from germline, CDR1 is KGHSH and CDR2 is LQKENI. The CDR3 spans 14 residues. V was pared by 5 bases and J by 8 bases, with 18 bases between.

CDR3 region: CASFQAWVTDTQYF. CDR3 nucleotide sequence: TGTGCCAGCTTTCAGGCCTGGGTCACAGATACGCAGTATTTT. The V and J genes are TRBV6-5 and TRBJ2-3, with D uncertain. Germline-derived CDR1 and CDR2 are MNHEY and SVGAGI. The V and J ends lost 8 bases and 2 bases respectively, with 14 bases between them. The CDR3 runs 14 residues.

The chain couples TRBV9 to TRBJ2-5, with 10 bases that match TRBD1. The germline V gene has CDR1 SGDLS and CDR2 YYNGEE. The CDR3 extends over 15 amino acids. Trimming at V came to 3 bases and at J to 1 base, leaving 3 bases not matched to a gene. DNA of the CDR3: TGTGCCAGCAGCGCCGGGACAGGGGTCCAAGAGACCCAGTACTTC. This translates into CASSAGTGVQETQYF.

The chain has TRBV5-8 and TRBJ1-2; D possibly corresponds to TRBD1 (5 bases). The CDR3 extends over 16 amino acids. The germline V and J ends were trimmed by 3 bases and 4 bases, with 19 bases remaining between them. Germline values: CDR1 SGHTS, CDR2 YDEGEE. CDR3 sequence: CASSSQRWSGGYGYTF. In DNA form, the CDR3 reads TGTGCCAGCAGCTCTCAAAGGTGGAGCGGGGGCTATGGCTACACCTTC. Based on the CDR3 plus reference TRBV5-8 and TRBJ1-2, the full variable domain is EAGVTQSPTHLIKTRGQQATLRCSPISGHTSVYWYQQALGLGLQFLLWYDEGEERNRGNFPPRFSGRQFPNYSSELNVNALELEDSALYLCASSSQRWSGGYGYTFGSGTRLTVV.

This clone was observed a handful of times. V and J are TRBV15 and TRBJ2-1, with D unclear. V was shortened by 0 bases and J by 6 bases, with 6 bases between the two germline ends. Per germline, CDR1 LNHNV and CDR2 YYDKDF (reference sequence). The CDR3 has 13 amino acids. The CDR3 DNA reads TGTGCCACCAGCAGAGATCGGGTCAATGAGCAGTTCTTC. Residues: CATSRDRVNEQFF.

V gene TRBV5-4 combines with J gene TRBJ2-7; D unresolved. This CDR3 region has 13 residues. V lost 4 bases and J 0 bases, leaving 8 bases between the germline ends. In germline, CDR1 is SGHNT, CDR2 YYREEE (reference sequence). As DNA, the CDR3 is TGTGCCAGCAGCCCTCCGTCCTCCTACGAGCAGTACTTC. Protein sequence: CASSPPSSYEQYF. The full variable domain, with the rest looked up from reference TRBV5-4 and TRBJ2-7, is ETGVTQSPTHLIKTRGQQVTLRCSSQSGHNTVSWYQQALGQGPQFIFQYYREEENGRGNFPPRFSGLQFPNYSSELNVNALELDDSALYLCASSPPSSYEQYFGPGTRLTVT.

V gene TRBV5-1 combines with J gene TRBJ2-7; D is unresolved. V was shortened by 0 bases and J by 0 bases, with 7 bases between the two germline ends. Germline loops: CDR1 SGHRS, CDR2 YFSETQ. CDR3 size: 14 residues. CDR3: CASSLGPPSYEQYF. The CDR3 coding sequence is TGCGCCAGCAGCTTGGGGCCGCCCTCCTACGAGCAGTACTTC.

The genes are TRBV27 and TRBJ2-1; 8 nucleotides agree with TRBD2. Losses at the gene ends were 3 bases for V and 9 bases for J; bases not matched to a gene: 1. Per the germline V gene, CDR1 is MNHEY and CDR2 is SMNVEV (reference sequence). The CDR3 is 12 residues long. CDR3 sequence (DNA): TGTGCCAGCAGTTTTGCGGGGGGTGAGCAGTTCTTC. Translating it yields CASSFAGGEQFF.

The genes are TRBV5-1 and TRBJ2-1, with TRBD1 matching 9 bases. The trim removed 4 bases at V and 8 bases at J, leaving 10 bases unmatched. The CDR3 runs to 15 residues. Germline V gene lookup returns CDR1 SGHRS and CDR2 YFSETQ. The DNA for the CDR3 is TGCGCCAGCAGCCCGGACAGGGGAGGTTTCGATGAGCAGTTCTTC. It translates to CASSPDRGGFDEQFF.

This clone appeared a few times. The rearrangement uses TRBV5-4 and TRBJ1-1; 7 bases line up with TRBD1. The CDR3 contains 13 residues. Germline CDR1 SGHNT, CDR2 YYREEE (reference sequence). J was trimmed by 8 bases and V by 4 bases; bases with no gene match: 8. The CDR3 protein is CASSHSGDREAFF. In DNA form, the CDR3 reads TGTGCCAGCAGCCATTCCGGGGACAGAGAAGCTTTCTTT.

The chain employs TRBV19 and TRBJ1-5, with D uncertain. Germline V lookup: CDR1 LNHDA, CDR2 SQIVND (reference sequence). This CDR3 region has 14 residues. V lost 3 bases to trimming and J lost 0 bases, with 6 bases between them. CDR3 amino acids: CASSIWGSNQPQHF. CDR3 nucleotides: TGTGCCAGTAGTATTTGGGGTAGCAATCAGCCCCAGCATTTT.

The chain has TRBV19 and TRBJ1-5; perhaps TRBD1 as D (6 bases). Germline CDR1 LNHDA, CDR2 SQIVND (reference sequence). The V and J ends lost 1 base and 2 bases respectively, with 15 bases between them. This CDR3 spans 17 amino acids. CDR3 bases: TGTGCCAGTAGTATAGGTACTGGAGGGGGGCGCAATCAGCCCCAGCATTTT. Its translation: CASSIGTGGGRNQPQHF.

This clone was detected a few times. In DNA, the CDR3 is TGCGCCAGCAGCTTGTACGGACAGGACTTAGGTGGAAACACCATATATTTT. Amino acids: CASSLYGQDLGGNTIYF. The J gene is TRBJ1-3, the V gene TRBV5-1, with TRBD1 matching 7 bases. Germline trimming cut 1 base from V and 3 bases from J; bases unmatched to any gene: 10. The germline gives CDR1 SGHRS, CDR2 YFSETQ. This CDR3 spans 17 amino acids.

The J gene is TRBJ2-2, the V gene TRBV7-9; 12 bases match TRBD2. V lost 4 bases, J lost 8 bases, and 8 bases stayed unmatched. The germline V gene encodes CDR1 SEHNR and CDR2 FQNEAQ (reference sequence). This CDR3 is 16 amino acids long. CDR3 sequence reads: CASSYPGLAGSGELFF. The CDR3 coding sequence is TGTGCCAGCAGCTATCCGGGACTAGCGGGCTCGGGGGAGCTGTTTTTT. Combining the CDR3 with reference TRBV7-9 and TRBJ2-2 gives the whole variable domain DTGVSQNPRHKITKRGQNVTFRCDPISEHNRLYWYRQTLGQGPEFLTYFQNEAQLEKSRLLSDRFSAERPKGSFSTLEIQRTEQGDSAMYLCASSYPGLAGSGELFFGEGSRLTVL.

The chain uses TRBV7-8 and TRBJ2-2, with TRBD2 matching over 11 bases. The germline V gene encodes CDR1 SGHVS and CDR2 FQNEAQ. Trimming removed 1 base from V and 7 bases from J; junction bases left unmatched: 2. The CDR3 is 15 residues long. CDR3 coding DNA: TGTGCCAGCAGCTTAGTGGGACTAGCGGTCGGGGAGCTGTTTTTT. As protein: CASSLVGLAVGELFF.

The chain is built from TRBV19 and TRBJ1-1; D gene uncertain. V lost 9 bases, J lost 1 base, and 15 bases lay in between. Looked up from germline, CDR1 is LNHDA and CDR2 is SQIVND (reference sequence). CDR3 length equals 14 residues. CDR3 in amino acids: CASSQVRSNTEAFF. CDR3 nucleotides: TGTGCCAGCTCGCAAGTGCGGTCGAACACTGAAGCTTTCTTT.

This rearrangement joins TRBV7-9 to TRBJ2-7, with D possibly being TRBD1 (5 bases). V lost 1 base to trimming and J lost 6 bases, with 10 bases between them. The CDR3 is made up of 13 amino acids. Per germline, CDR1 SEHNR and CDR2 FQNEAQ (reference sequence). CDR3 bases: TGTGCCAGCAGCTTAGACATAGGGGTCGAGCAGTACTTC. Encoded protein: CASSLDIGVEQYF.

This clone was detected a few times. The chain carries TRBV5-1 and TRBJ1-4, with D possibly TRBD1 on 6 matching bases. CDR1 and CDR2 (germline): SGHRS, YFSETQ. CDR3 length: 16 amino acids. Trimming took off 3 bases at V and 4 bases at J, with 16 bases between the two ends. CDR3 loop: CASSSQGGGNNEKLFF. CDR3 in DNA: TGCGCCAGCAGCTCACAAGGGGGGGGTAATAATGAAAAACTGTTTTTT.

The rearrangement links TRBV20-1 to TRBJ2-5, with no clear D. The length of the CDR3 is 11 residues. The germline V and J ends were trimmed by 7 bases and 0 bases, with 6 bases remaining between them. The germline CDR1 and CDR2 sequences are DFQATT and SNEGSKA (reference sequence). The chain's CDR3 is CSGWDQETQYF. CDR3 nucleotide sequence: TGCAGTGGTTGGGACCAAGAGACCCAGTACTTC.

This sequence joins TRBV6-5 and TRBJ1-6; no reliable D call. V lost 4 bases and J 7 bases, leaving 11 bases between the germline ends. The CDR3 totals 14 residues. Germline V lookup: CDR1 MNHEY, CDR2 SVGAGI. The CDR3 coding sequence is TGTGCCAGCAGTTCTTTACAGACAAATTCACCCCTCCACTTT. Translation gives CASSSLQTNSPLHF.

The chain combines TRBV25-1 with TRBJ2-7, with D unresolved. V shed 4 bases and J shed 4 bases, with 8 bases lying between them. This CDR3 has 12 residues. Germline-derived CDR1 and CDR2 are MGHDK and SYGVNS. Written as DNA, the CDR3 is TGTGCCAGCAGTGTGATGGGGTACGAGCAGTACTTC. Translating gives CASSVMGYEQYF.

The J gene is TRBJ2-3, the V gene TRBV30; 11 bases agree with TRBD1. The CDR3 totals 14 residues. V shed 0 bases, J shed 9 bases, and the junction held 5 bases outside the gene matches. Germline V gene sequence: CDR1 GTSNPN, CDR2 SVGIG (reference sequence). The CDR3 spells CAWSVRTGGSTQYF. The CDR3 DNA reads TGTGCCTGGAGTGTGAGGACAGGGGGCTCGACGCAGTATTTT.

This chain connects TRBV7-9 to TRBJ1-1, with 9 nucleotides matching TRBD1. This CDR3 is 17 amino acids long. Germline CDR1 reads SEHNR; CDR2 reads FQNEAQ (reference sequence). V gave up 4 bases and J gave up 0 bases; unmatched junction bases: 9. CDR3 sequence reads: CASSSGTGQAVNTEAFF. CDR3 bases: TGTGCCAGCAGCTCCGGGACAGGGCAGGCCGTGAACACTGAAGCTTTCTTT.

The chain uses TRBV11-2 and TRBJ1-5; D gene ambiguous. The V gene's germline CDR1 is SGHAT and CDR2 FQNNGV. This CDR3 spans 16 amino acids. Trimming took 1 base from V and 0 from J, leaving 10 bases between them. The CDR3: CASSLGRDYSNQPQHF. DNA for the CDR3: TGTGCCAGCAGCTTAGGACGGGATTATAGCAATCAGCCCCAGCATTTT.